The rows below give T cell receptor beta chains drawn from one sample of a study of response to subunit inactivated influenza vaccine. A single record per CDR3 protein comes from TCRdb applying MiXCR to the RT-PCR reads. In the table there are about 700,000 distinct CDR3 sequences, 15% to 19% of which are singletons. The starting material was PBMCs from blood, obtained 11 to 12 days after vaccination. These receptors all stem from a man in his fifties or sixties who received an inactivated influenza vaccine. The CDR3 runs from the conserved cysteine through the conserved F or W. The D gene is left open where the match is weak. Rows may omit the clone size; those that give it use once, few, many or a size class.

>TRBV25-1|NA|NA|TRBJ1-4
TGTGCCAGCCGGGGCAGAACTAATGAAAAACTGTTTTTT
CASRGRTNEKLFF
>TRBV28|NA|once|TRBJ1-1
TGTGCCAGCAGCTCTAAGGGGGAGGGAGGTACTGAAGCTTTCTTT
CASSSKGEGGTEAFF
>TRBV11-1|TRBD2|few|TRBJ2-1
TGTGCCAGCAGCCCTGGGGTAGCGGGAGACCTTGAGGGTTCCAATGAGCAGTTCTTC
CASSPGVAGDLEGSNEQFF
>TRBV6-2/TRBV6-3|NA|NA|TRBJ1-6
TGTGCCGGGAACCGCGGGACAAATTCACCCCTCCACTTT
CAGNRGTNSPLHF
>TRBV4-1|NA|NA|TRBJ2-5
TGCGCCAGCAGCCGCCTGGGACTCGGTGTCCAGGAGACCCAGTACTTC
CASSRLGLGVQETQYF
>TRBV7-2|TRBD2|few|TRBJ2-2
TGTGCCAGCAGCTTATGGGCTAGCGGACCGAACACCGGGGAGCTGTTTTTT
CASSLWASGPNTGELFF
>TRBV7-9|TRBD1|few|TRBJ1-2
TGTGCCAGCAGCCCTCGACAGGGACCTAACTATGGCTACACCTTC
CASSPRQGPNYGYTF
>TRBV6-7|TRBD1|NA|TRBJ1-4
TGTGCCAGCAGTTACTCCGACAGGGGGGCAACTAATGAAAAACTGTTTTTT
CASSYSDRGATNEKLFF
>TRBV12-3/TRBV12-4|TRBD2|NA|TRBJ2-1
TGTGCCAGCACCCCCCCGGTTCTAGCGGGAGTAGAGGGGCAGTTCTTC
CASTPPVLAGVEGQFF
>TRBV28|NA|many|TRBJ2-5
TGTGCCACCGGGGCCCAGTACTTC
CATGAQYF
>TRBV10-2|TRBD1|NA|TRBJ2-5
TGCGCCATCAAGACAGGGGGCCAAGAGACCCAGTACTTC
CAIKTGGQETQYF
>TRBV12-3/TRBV12-4|NA|few|TRBJ2-1
TGTGCCAGCAATCCCCCAAGCTCCTACAATGAGCAGTTCTTC
CASNPPSSYNEQFF
>TRBV20-1|NA|few|TRBJ1-2
TGCAGTGGGGAAGAAGAACAGGGTCCCTATGGCTACACCTTC
CSGEEEQGPYGYTF
>TRBV20-1|TRBD1|NA|TRBJ2-7
TGCAGTGCTCTGAGACAGGGCTCCTACGAGCAGTACTTC
CSALRQGSYEQYF
>TRBV5-5|TRBD1|few|TRBJ2-3
TGTGCCAGCAGCTTGGAAGACAGGGCCTGGGCCCGCACAGATACGCAGTATTTT
CASSLEDRAWARTDTQYF
>TRBV20-1|NA|few|TRBJ2-3
TGCAGTGCCCTACTAGGGACTAGCACAGATACGCAGTATTTT
CSALLGTSTDTQYF
>TRBV7-2|NA|few|TRBJ1-1
TGTGCCAGCAGCCGTACAGGGTTGAACACTGAAGCTTTCTTT
CASSRTGLNTEAFF
>TRBV20-1|TRBD2|NA|TRBJ2-7
TGCAGTGCTAGTGCGGGAGGTAACTACGAGCAGTACTTC
CSASAGGNYEQYF
>TRBV4-1|NA|NA|TRBJ2-3
TGCGCCAGCAGCAACAAACGACTGGTTTGGAGCACAGATACGCAGTATTTT
CASSNKRLVWSTDTQYF
>TRBV6-2/TRBV6-3|NA|few|TRBJ2-1
TGTGCCAGCAGTTACCTCTCAAGCACACTTTACAATGAGCAGTTCTTC
CASSYLSSTLYNEQFF
>TRBV24-1|TRBD1|few|TRBJ2-1
TGTGCCACTGCCATTGGACAGGGGGCCCACAATGAGCAGTTCTTC
CATAIGQGAHNEQFF
>TRBV29-1|TRBD1|NA|TRBJ1-1
TGCAGCGTACGTAGACAGGGTACGAACACTGAAGCTTTCTTT
CSVRRQGTNTEAFF
>TRBV28|NA|few|TRBJ2-7
TGTGCCAGCATCGACGGATTCTACGAGCAGTACTTC
CASIDGFYEQYF
>TRBV11-1|NA|once|TRBJ2-1
TGTGCCAGCAGCTTATATCGTAGGGGCGATGAGCAGTTCTTC
CASSLYRRGDEQFF
>TRBV10-3|NA|NA|TRBJ2-3
TGTGCCACCAAGGGTCCTAACACAGATACGCAGTATTTT
CATKGPNTDTQYF
>TRBV28|TRBD1|NA|TRBJ2-5
TGTGCCACCGAACAGGGGGCATGGGAAGAGACCCAGTACTTC
CATEQGAWEETQYF
>TRBV6-1|TRBD2|NA|TRBJ2-7
TGTGCCAGCAGTGGAAGGGGACTAGCGGGAGGCAGCACCTACGAGCAGTACTTC
CASSGRGLAGGSTYEQYF
>TRBV7-6|TRBD2|many|TRBJ2-1
TGTGCCAGCAGCTTAGGTTCTAGCGGTTCCTACAATGAGCAGTTCTTC
CASSLGSSGSYNEQFF
>TRBV29-1|NA|few|TRBJ2-3
TGCAGCGTTAGGGGGACCCAAACCCAAAGCACAGATACGCAGTATTTT
CSVRGTQTQSTDTQYF
>TRBV5-1|TRBD1|few|TRBJ2-7
TGCGCCAGCAGCGGCACCGGGACAGACTCCTACGAGCAGTACTTC
CASSGTGTDSYEQYF
>TRBV18|NA|NA|TRBJ2-1
TGTGCCAGCTCGCCCGACAGCGCGAGACCTAATGAGCAGTTCTTC
CASSPDSARPNEQFF
>TRBV5-5|TRBD2|NA|TRBJ2-2
TGTGCCAGCAGCTCGCTCGGACTAGCGGGACCCCCTGCGGAGCTGTTTTTT
CASSSLGLAGPPAELFF
>TRBV20-1|NA|NA|TRBJ1-1
TGCAGTGCCCCGTTCCGGGGAACTGAAGCTTTCTTT
CSAPFRGTEAFF
>TRBV3-1|TRBD1|NA|TRBJ2-7
TGTGCCAGCAGCTTCCGGACAGGGCGAAGCTCCTACGAGCAGTACTTC
CASSFRTGRSSYEQYF
>TRBV5-1|TRBD1|many|TRBJ2-7
TGCGCCAGCAGCTTGGAGGGACAGGGGTCCTACGAGCAGTACTTC
CASSLEGQGSYEQYF
>TRBV18|NA|NA|TRBJ2-1
TGTGCCAGCTCACCACCTTACGATTACAATGAGCAGTTCTTC
CASSPPYDYNEQFF
>TRBV20-1|NA|NA|TRBJ2-3
TGCAGTGCTAGAGATCTAACGGGGGGCCCCCTTAGCACAGATACGCAGTATTTT
CSARDLTGGPLSTDTQYF
>TRBV4-3|NA|few|TRBJ1-2
TGCGCCAGCAGCCAAGCTCGGGAGGGGGATCATGGCTACACCTTC
CASSQAREGDHGYTF
>TRBV4-2|TRBD1|few|TRBJ2-7
TGTGCCAGCAGCCAACCACGGACAGGGGGCAACGAGCAGTACTTC
CASSQPRTGGNEQYF
>TRBV11-2|NA|few|TRBJ2-1
TGTGCCAGCAGCTCTCTCCGGAAGGCTTCCTACAATGAGCAGTTCTTC
CASSSLRKASYNEQFF
>TRBV7-9|TRBD2|few|TRBJ2-2
TGTGCCAGCAGGCCTTCGGGGGGATCCGGGGAGCTGTTTTTT
CASRPSGGSGELFF
>TRBV11-2|NA|many|TRBJ2-5
TGTGCCAGCAGCTTACGGGGACTGCGGGAGACCCAGTACTTC
CASSLRGLRETQYF
>TRBV7-2|TRBD2|NA|TRBJ2-3
TGTGCCAGCAGCCCATCGGTGGCTAGCGGGGCAGATACGCAGTATTTT
CASSPSVASGADTQYF
>TRBV3-1|NA|NA|TRBJ2-5
TGTGCCACCAGCCAACGGGACACAAAGAGGGAGACCCAGTACTTC
CATSQRDTKRETQYF
>TRBV20-1|TRBD2|NA|TRBJ2-5
TGCAGTGCCCCGACTAGCGGGGAGGAGACCCAGTACTTC
CSAPTSGEETQYF
>TRBV28|NA|NA|TRBJ2-1
TGTGCCAGCAGTTTCGTGGGCGGTCCCCACAATGAGCAGTTCTTC
CASSFVGGPHNEQFF
>TRBV6-1|NA|few|TRBJ1-1
TGTGCCAGCAGCCCTTTTAAAACAGGGTTTGAAGCTTTCTTT
CASSPFKTGFEAFF
>TRBV28|TRBD1|NA|TRBJ2-3
TGTGCCAGCACCGGGGACAGGGTCCCCACAGATACGCAGTATTTT
CASTGDRVPTDTQYF
>TRBV2|NA|few|TRBJ2-1
TGTGCCAGCCGGTTTGGGGGGGAGCAGTTCTTC
CASRFGGEQFF
>TRBV12-3/TRBV12-4|NA|few|TRBJ2-5
TGTGCCAGCGCCGGACACCAGACAGGGACCCAGTACTTC
CASAGHQTGTQYF
>TRBV7-7|NA|many|TRBJ2-5
TGTGCCAGCAGCGACAGAGAGACCCAGTACTTC
CASSDRETQYF
>TRBV6-5|TRBD1|many|TRBJ1-2
TGTGCCAGCAGCTCCGGGACAGCGACTCTTGGCTACACCTTC
CASSSGTATLGYTF
>TRBV5-1|NA|few|TRBJ2-3
TGCGCCAGCAGCTTTTCAGCTCGCACAGATACGCAGTATTTT
CASSFSARTDTQYF
>TRBV29-1|NA|few|TRBJ2-1
TGCAGCGCTTCCCGCGAGGGAGATAATGAGCAGTTCTTC
CSASREGDNEQFF
>TRBV28|NA|few|TRBJ2-7
TGTGCCAGCAGCCCATCCCGGGGGCAGGGAGGCTACGAGCAGTACTTC
CASSPSRGQGGYEQYF
>TRBV12-3/TRBV12-4|NA|few|TRBJ1-1
TGTGCCAGCAGGCCCGCGTCGTGGAACACTGAAGCTTTCTTT
CASRPASWNTEAFF
>TRBV28|TRBD1|NA|TRBJ1-2
TGTGCCAGCAGTTTGGTCCAGGGGGCTCGGGAGGACACCTTC
CASSLVQGAREDTF
>TRBV11-3|TRBD2|NA|TRBJ2-1
TGTGCCAGCAGCGCCAACCCCGGGACTAGCGGATCCAATGAGCAGTTCTTC
CASSANPGTSGSNEQFF
>TRBV29-1|NA|few|TRBJ2-7
TGCAGCGCTAGTTCCAGGGGAGGATACGAGCAGTACTTC
CSASSRGGYEQYF